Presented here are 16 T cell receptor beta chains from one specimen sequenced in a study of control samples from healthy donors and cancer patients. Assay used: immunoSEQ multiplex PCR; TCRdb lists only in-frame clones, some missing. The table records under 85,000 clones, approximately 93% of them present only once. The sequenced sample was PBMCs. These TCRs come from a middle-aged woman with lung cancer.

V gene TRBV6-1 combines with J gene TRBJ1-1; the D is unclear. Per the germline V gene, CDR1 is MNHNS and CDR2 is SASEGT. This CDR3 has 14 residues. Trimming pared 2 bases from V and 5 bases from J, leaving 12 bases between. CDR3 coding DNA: TGTGCCAGCAGTGAACCCTCCGCTGGGACTGAAGCTTTCTTT. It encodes CASSEPSAGTEAFF.

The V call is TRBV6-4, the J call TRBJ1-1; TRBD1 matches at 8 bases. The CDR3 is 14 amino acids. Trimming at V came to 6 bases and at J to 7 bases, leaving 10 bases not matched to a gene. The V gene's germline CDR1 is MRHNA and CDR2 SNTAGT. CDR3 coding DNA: TGTGCCAGCAGAAAGGACAGGGAAGTCGGTGAAGCTTTCTTT. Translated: CASRKDREVGEAFF.

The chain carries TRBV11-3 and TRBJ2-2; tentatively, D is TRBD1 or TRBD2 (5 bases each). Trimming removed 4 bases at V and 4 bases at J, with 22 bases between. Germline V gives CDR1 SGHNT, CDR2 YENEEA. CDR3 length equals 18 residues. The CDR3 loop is CASSYTGPGVPSTGELFF. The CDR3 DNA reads TGTGCCAGCAGCTATACGGGGCCTGGTGTTCCCAGCACCGGGGAGCTGTTTTTT.

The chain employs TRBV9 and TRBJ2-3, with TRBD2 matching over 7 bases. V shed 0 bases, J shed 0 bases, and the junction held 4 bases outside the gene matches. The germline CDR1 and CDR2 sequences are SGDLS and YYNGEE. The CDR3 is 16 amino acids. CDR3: CASSVGSSGSTDTQYF. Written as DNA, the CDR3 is TGTGCCAGCAGCGTAGGTTCTAGCGGTAGCACAGATACGCAGTATTTT.

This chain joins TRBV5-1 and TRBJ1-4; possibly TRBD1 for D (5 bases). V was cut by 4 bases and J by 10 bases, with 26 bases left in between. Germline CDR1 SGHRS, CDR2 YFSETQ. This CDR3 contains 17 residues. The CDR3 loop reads CASSLVPGPPWFGKLFF. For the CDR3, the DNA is TGCGCCAGCAGCCTGGTGCCGGGGCCTCCATGGTTTGGAAAACTGTTTTTT.

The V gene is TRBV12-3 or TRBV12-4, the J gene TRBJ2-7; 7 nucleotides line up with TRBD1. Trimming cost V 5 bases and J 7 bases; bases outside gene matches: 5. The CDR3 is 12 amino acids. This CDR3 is CASSIDRDEQYF. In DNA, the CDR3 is TGTGCCAGCAGTATCGACAGGGATGAGCAGTACTTC.

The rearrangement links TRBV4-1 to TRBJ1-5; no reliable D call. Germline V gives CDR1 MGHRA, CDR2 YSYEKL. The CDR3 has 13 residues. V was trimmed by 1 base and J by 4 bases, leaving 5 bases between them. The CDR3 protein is CASSQGVNQPQHF. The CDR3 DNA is TGCGCCAGCAGCCAAGGAGTAAATCAGCCCCAGCATTTT.

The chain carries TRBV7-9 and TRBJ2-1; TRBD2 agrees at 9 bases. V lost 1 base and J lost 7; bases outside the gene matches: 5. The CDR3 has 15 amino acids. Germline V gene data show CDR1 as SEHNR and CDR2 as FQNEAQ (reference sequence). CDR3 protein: CASSLGGGALNEQFF. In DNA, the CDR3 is TGTGCCAGCAGCTTAGGCGGGGGGGCCTTGAATGAGCAGTTCTTC.

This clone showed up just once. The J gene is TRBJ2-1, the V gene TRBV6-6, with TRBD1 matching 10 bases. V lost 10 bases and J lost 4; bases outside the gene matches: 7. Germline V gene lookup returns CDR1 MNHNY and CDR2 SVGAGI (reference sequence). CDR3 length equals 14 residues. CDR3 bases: TGTGCCACCCGTCGGACAGGGGGATACAATGAGCAGTTCTTC. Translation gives CATRRTGGYNEQFF.

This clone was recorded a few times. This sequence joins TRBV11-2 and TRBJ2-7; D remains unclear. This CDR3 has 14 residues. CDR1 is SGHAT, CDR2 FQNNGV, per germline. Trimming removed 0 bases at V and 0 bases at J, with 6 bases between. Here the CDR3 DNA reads TGTGCCAGCAGCTTAGAGGTCAGCTCCTACGAGCAGTACTTC. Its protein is CASSLEVSSYEQYF.

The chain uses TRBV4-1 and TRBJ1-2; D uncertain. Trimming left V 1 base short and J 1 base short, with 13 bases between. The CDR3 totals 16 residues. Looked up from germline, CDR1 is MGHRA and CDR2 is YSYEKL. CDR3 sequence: CASSQGVWTVNYGYTF. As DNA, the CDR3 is TGCGCCAGCAGCCAAGGGGTCTGGACGGTTAACTATGGCTACACCTTC.

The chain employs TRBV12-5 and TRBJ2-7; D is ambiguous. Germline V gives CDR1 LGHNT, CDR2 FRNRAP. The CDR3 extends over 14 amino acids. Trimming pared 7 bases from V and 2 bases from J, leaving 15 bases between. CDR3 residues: CASVRDFVTYEQYF. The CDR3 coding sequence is TGTGCTAGTGTTCGCGACTTCGTTACCTACGAGCAGTACTTC.

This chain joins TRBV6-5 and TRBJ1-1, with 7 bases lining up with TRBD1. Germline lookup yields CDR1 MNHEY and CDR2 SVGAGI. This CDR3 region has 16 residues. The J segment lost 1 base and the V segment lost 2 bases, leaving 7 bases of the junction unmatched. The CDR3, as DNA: TGTGCCAGCAGTTACACCTTGACAGGGTCGAACACTGAAGCTTTCTTT. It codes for CASSYTLTGSNTEAFF.

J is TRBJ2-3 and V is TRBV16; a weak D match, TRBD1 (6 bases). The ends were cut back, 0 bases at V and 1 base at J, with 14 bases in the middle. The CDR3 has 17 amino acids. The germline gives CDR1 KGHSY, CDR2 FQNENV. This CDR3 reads CASSQSGAGVRTDTQYF. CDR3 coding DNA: TGTGCCAGCAGCCAATCGGGGGCAGGGGTCCGCACAGATACGCAGTATTTT.

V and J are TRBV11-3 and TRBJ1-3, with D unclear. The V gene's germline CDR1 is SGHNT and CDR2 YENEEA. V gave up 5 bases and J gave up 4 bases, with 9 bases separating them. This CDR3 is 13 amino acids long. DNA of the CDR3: TGTGCCAGCAGCCTCTCGGGGGGAAACACCATATATTTT. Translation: CASSLSGGNTIYF.

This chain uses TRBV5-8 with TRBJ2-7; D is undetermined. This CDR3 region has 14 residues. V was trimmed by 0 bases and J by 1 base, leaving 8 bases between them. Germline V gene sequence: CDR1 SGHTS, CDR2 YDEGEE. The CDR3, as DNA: TGTGCCAGCAGCTTGGGTTATGCATCCTACGAGCAGTACTTC. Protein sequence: CASSLGYASYEQYF.